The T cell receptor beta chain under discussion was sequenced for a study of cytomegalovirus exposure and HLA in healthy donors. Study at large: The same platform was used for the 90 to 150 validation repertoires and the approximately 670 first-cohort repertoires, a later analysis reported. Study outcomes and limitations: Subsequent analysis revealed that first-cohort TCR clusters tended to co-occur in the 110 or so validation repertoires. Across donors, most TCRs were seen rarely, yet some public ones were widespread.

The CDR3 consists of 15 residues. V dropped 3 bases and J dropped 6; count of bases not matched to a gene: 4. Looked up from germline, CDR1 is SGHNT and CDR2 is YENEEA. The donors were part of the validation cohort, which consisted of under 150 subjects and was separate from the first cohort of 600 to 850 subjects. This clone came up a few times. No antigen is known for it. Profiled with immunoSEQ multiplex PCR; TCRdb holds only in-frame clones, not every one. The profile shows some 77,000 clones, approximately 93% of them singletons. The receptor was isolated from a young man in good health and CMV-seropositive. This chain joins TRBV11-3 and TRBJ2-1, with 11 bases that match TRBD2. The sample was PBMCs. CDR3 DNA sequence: TGTGCCAGCAGCTTTGGGGGGACTAGCGGCAATGAGCAGTTCTTC. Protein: CASSFGGTSGNEQFF.